Shown below are 13 T cell receptor beta chains from a single sample sequenced in a study of radiotherapy plus CTLA-4 blockade in lung cancer. The method was immunoSEQ multiplex PCR; TCRdb's version includes in-frame clones alone and lacks a portion of them. The table lists about 68,000 clones, 79% of them singletons. The sample consisted of peripheral blood, taken from a patient treated with radiotherapy plus ipilimumab. The receptors were gathered from a human donor with non-small cell lung cancer who had a complete response to radiotherapy plus ipilimumab.

The rearrangement links TRBV27 to TRBJ2-1; 16 nucleotides match TRBD2. The CDR3 runs to 18 residues. Losses at the gene ends were 6 bases for V and 2 bases for J; bases not matched to a gene: 7. The germline V gene encodes CDR1 MNHEY and CDR2 SMNVEV (reference sequence). The chain's CDR3 is CASSEGLAGGRPYNEQFF. The CDR3 nucleotides are TGTGCCAGCAGCGAGGGACTAGCGGGGGGGCGCCCCTACAATGAGCAGTTCTTC.

This chain connects TRBV7-8 to TRBJ2-6; 8 positions agree with TRBD1. Germline-derived CDR1 and CDR2 are SGHVS and FQNEAQ. Germline trimming cut 4 bases from V and 0 bases from J; bases unmatched to any gene: 14. The CDR3 runs to 20 residues. For the CDR3, the DNA is TGTGCCAGCAGCTCGCGAACTCAGACAGGGGCAAACTCTGGGGCCAACGTCCTGACTTTC. Amino acids: CASSSRTQTGANSGANVLTF.

CDR3 residues: CASSTDGLYGYTF. CDR3 nucleotide sequence: TGTGCCAGCAGCACGGACGGACTCTATGGCTACACCTTC. The chain links TRBV5-4 to TRBJ1-2, with unresolved D. Deletions cut 4 bases from V and 4 bases from J, with 11 bases between. Germline V gives CDR1 SGHNT, CDR2 YYREEE (reference sequence). The CDR3 runs 13 residues. Supplemented by reference TRBV5-4 and TRBJ1-2, the full variable domain reads ETGVTQSPTHLIKTRGQQVTLRCSSQSGHNTVSWYQQALGQGPQFIFQYYREEENGRGNFPPRFSGLQFPNYSSELNVNALELDDSALYLCASSTDGLYGYTFGSGTRLTVV.

The gene calls are TRBV10-3 and TRBJ2-3, with TRBD1 matching over 8 bases. Losses at the gene ends were 6 bases for V and 1 base for J; bases not matched to a gene: 3. Germline assignment: CDR1 ENHRY and CDR2 SYGVKD. This CDR3 region has 14 residues. Here the CDR3 reads CAIRGQVGTDTQYF. CDR3 nucleotides: TGTGCCATCAGGGGACAGGTGGGCACAGATACGCAGTATTTT.

J is TRBJ2-3 and V is TRBV6-4; perhaps TRBD2 as D (7 bases). Germline CDR1 is MRHNA and CDR2 is SNTAGT. The V end was cut by 5 bases, the J end by 4 bases, with 19 bases between. The length of the CDR3 is 16 residues. The CDR3 loop reads CASSKTGGPRPDTQYF. The CDR3 coding sequence is TGTGCCAGCAGTAAAACGGGGGGCCCGAGGCCAGATACGCAGTATTTT.

V gene TRBV11-2 combines with J gene TRBJ2-1; a weak D match, TRBD2 (6 bases). With 2 bases removed from V and 10 bases from J, the gap between germline ends came to 18 bases. Germline V gives CDR1 SGHAT, CDR2 FQNNGV. The CDR3 contains 15 residues. The CDR3 region is CASSLKAGQKGEQFF. In nucleotides, the CDR3 is TGTGCCAGCAGCTTAAAAGCGGGCCAGAAAGGGGAGCAGTTCTTC.

The V and J genes are TRBV5-6 and TRBJ1-6; tentatively, D is TRBD1 (5 bases). Deletions cut 1 base from V and 8 bases from J, with 16 bases between. CDR1 and CDR2 (germline): SGHDT, YYEEEE. CDR3 length: 16 amino acids. In DNA form, the CDR3 reads TGTGCCAGCAGCTTGAGGGACTTACTCGGTTATTCACCCCTCCACTTT. It codes for CASSLRDLLGYSPLHF.

CDR3 sequence (DNA): TGTGCCAGCAGCTTGGCGGCAGGGGGGGATAATGAAAAACTGTTTTTT. Protein product: CASSLAAGGDNEKLFF. The gene calls are TRBV5-4 and TRBJ1-4; 7 bases are shared with TRBD1. V lost 0 bases and J lost 4; bases outside the gene matches: 6. This CDR3 comprises 16 residues. Germline CDR1 SGHNT, CDR2 YYREEE (reference sequence).

The CDR3 DNA follows: TGTGCCTGGAGTGTACAGGCTAATGAAAAACTGTTTTTT. It yields the protein CAWSVQANEKLFF. The rearrangement uses TRBV30 and TRBJ1-4; tentatively, D is TRBD1 (5 bases). The germline V gene has CDR1 GTSNPN and CDR2 SVGIG (reference sequence). V lost 0 bases, J lost 3 bases, and 5 bases lay in between. The CDR3 contains 13 residues.

The V gene is TRBV11-3, the J gene TRBJ2-3; tentative D call: TRBD1 (6 bases). In germline, CDR1 is SGHNT, CDR2 YENEEA. V gave up 6 bases and J gave up 4 bases, with 23 bases separating them. This CDR3 is 17 amino acids long. This chain's CDR3 is CASRPTRGGPQADTQYF. In nucleotides, the CDR3 is TGTGCCAGCAGACCGACTCGAGGGGGTCCCCAGGCAGATACGCAGTATTTT.

The CDR3 loop reads CASSQDRNEGRTGELFF. In DNA form, the CDR3 reads TGCGCCAGCAGCCAAGATAGGAATGAGGGGAGGACCGGGGAGCTGTTTTTT. The rearrangement links TRBV4-3 to TRBJ2-2; D perhaps matches TRBD2 (6 bases). The V end was cut by 0 bases, the J end by 5 bases, with 16 bases between. CDR1 is LGHNA and CDR2 is YSLEER in the germline V gene. This CDR3 contains 17 residues.

V usage is TRBV6-6 and J usage is TRBJ2-4; either TRBD1 or TRBD2 may fit D (5 bases each). The CDR3 sequence is 15 residues long. V dropped 5 bases and J dropped 1 base, with 12 bases sitting between them. Looked up from germline, CDR1 is MNHNY and CDR2 is SVGAGI (reference sequence). CDR3 sequence: CASSPPGTAKNIQYF. The CDR3 nucleotides read TGTGCCAGCAGTCCGCCCGGGACGGCCAAAAACATTCAGTACTTC.

This chain links TRBV9 with TRBJ2-5; D might be TRBD1 (5 bases). CDR1 is SGDLS and CDR2 is YYNGEE in the germline V gene. The germline V and J ends were trimmed by 1 base and 1 base, with 8 bases remaining between them. CDR3 length equals 14 residues. CDR3 amino acids: CASSVYDSQETQYF. DNA of the CDR3: TGTGCCAGCAGCGTATACGACAGCCAAGAGACCCAGTACTTC.